These 32 T cell receptor beta chains were all obtained from the same sample, sequenced in a study of T cell repertoires in cytomegalovirus infection. Via MiXCR, TCRdb re-called the reads, giving one row per CDR3 protein. The sample has hundreds of thousands of distinct CDR3 sequences; about 42% are singletons. Their antigen targets remain unknown. This material consisted of cultured PBMCs, taken from culture after CMV antigen stimulation. All receptors derive from a human donor in good health (CMV status not recorded). Some clones in this sample may be carry-over from other donors' samples.

This chain links TRBV12-3 or TRBV12-4 with TRBJ2-3; 7 nucleotides align to TRBD1. Losses at the gene ends were 5 bases for V and 1 base for J; bases not matched to a gene: 9. The CDR3 totals 16 residues. The chain's CDR3 is CASSPGQVVGTDTQYF. The CDR3 bases are TGTGCCAGCAGTCCCGGACAGGTGGTGGGCACAGATACGCAGTATTTT.

The chain couples TRBV15 to TRBJ1-5; D possibly corresponds to TRBD1 (6 bases). From germline, CDR1 is LNHNV and CDR2 YYDKDF (reference sequence). There are 14 residues in the CDR3. Trimming left V 1 base short and J 5 bases short, with 9 bases between. As DNA, the CDR3 is TGTGCCACCAGCAGAGGGGGGGGGCATCAGCCCCAGCATTTT. It codes for CATSRGGGHQPQHF.

In this sample, this clonotype turned up a few times. This sequence joins TRBV6-5 and TRBJ1-3; 9 nucleotides match TRBD1. Germline loops: CDR1 MNHEY, CDR2 SVGAGI. V trimming: 5 bases; J trimming: 3 bases; junction bases outside the gene matches: 14. The CDR3 length is 18 residues. The CDR3 region has the DNA TGTGCCAGCAGTCAATATAATTTCGGGACAGGGATTGGAAACACCATATATTTT. It codes for CASSQYNFGTGIGNTIYF.

The chain joins TRBV27 to TRBJ1-4; TRBD1 matches 12 bases. This CDR3 contains 17 residues. The V segment lost 4 bases and the J segment 8 bases; nucleotides outside the gene matches: 11. Germline V gene data show CDR1 as MNHEY and CDR2 as SMNVEV (reference sequence). The CDR3 nucleotides are TGTGCCAGCAGTTCATTTGGGACAGGGGGCGTCGTGGAAAAACTGTTTTTT. Translating gives CASSSFGTGGVVEKLFF.

V usage is TRBV6-1 and J usage is TRBJ2-7, with D maybe TRBD2 (5 bases). Per germline, CDR1 MNHNS and CDR2 SASEGT. V was pared by 5 bases and J by 5 bases, with 19 bases between. The CDR3 runs to 15 residues. DNA of the CDR3: TGTGCCAGCAGTTATTATAGGACGGGGTCCCACGAGCAGTACTTC. This translates into CASSYYRTGSHEQYF.

The chain employs TRBV11-2 and TRBJ1-3; D remains ambiguous. The germline V gene encodes CDR1 SGHAT and CDR2 FQNNGV. The CDR3 contains 17 residues. Trimming took off 5 bases at V and 0 bases at J, with 17 bases between the two ends. The CDR3 protein is CASSPRGVAFSGNTIYF. Written as DNA, the CDR3 is TGTGCCAGCAGCCCACGTGGGGTAGCGTTCTCTGGAAACACCATATATTTT.

This clonotype was seen a few times. CDR3 residues: CASSIQGSSYNSPLHF. DNA for the CDR3: TGTGCCAGCAGTATACAGGGGAGCTCCTATAATTCACCCCTCCACTTT. This rearrangement joins TRBV6-5 to TRBJ1-6; 7 bases fit TRBD1. Germline V gene lookup returns CDR1 MNHEY and CDR2 SVGAGI. This CDR3 is built from 16 residues. V trimming: 5 bases; J trimming: 0 bases; junction bases outside the gene matches: 4.

The CDR3 nucleotides read TGTGCCAGTAGTATCGGGCAGGCCGGCTACGAGCAGTACTTC. It translates to CASSIGQAGYEQYF. V and J are TRBV19 and TRBJ2-7; D is undetermined. V was trimmed by 3 bases and J by 3 bases, leaving 12 bases between them. The CDR3 length is 14 residues. The V gene's germline CDR1 is LNHDA and CDR2 SQIVND (reference sequence).

The chain carries TRBV19 and TRBJ1-5; maybe TRBD1 (6 bases). Germline V lookup: CDR1 LNHDA, CDR2 SQIVND (reference sequence). V lost 6 bases, J lost 7 bases, and 25 bases lay in between. This CDR3 has 17 residues. In nucleotides, the CDR3 is TGTGCCAGTAGCCTCTCTTCTGGGGGCGGCAAGTACCAGCCCCAGCATTTT. Translation: CASSLSSGGGKYQPQHF.

The V gene is TRBV10-1, the J gene TRBJ2-3; 12 nucleotides match TRBD1. With V trimmed by 5 bases and J by 4 bases, 4 bases remained unmatched. Germline-derived CDR1 and CDR2 are WNHNN and SYGVQD (reference sequence). The CDR3 is 15 amino acids. Written as DNA, the CDR3 is TGCGCCAGCAGTACCGGGACAGGGGGCCCAGATACGCAGTATTTT. Encoded protein: CASSTGTGGPDTQYF.

A few counts support this clonotype. This CDR3 is CASSRTSGRSYEQYF. The DNA of the CDR3 is TGTGCCAGCAGCCGGACTAGCGGTCGCTCCTACGAGCAGTACTTC. The rearrangement uses TRBV7-2 and TRBJ2-7, with 10 bases that match TRBD2. This CDR3 comprises 15 residues. Germline loops: CDR1 SGHTA, CDR2 FQGNSA. With 5 bases clipped from V and 0 bases from J, the junction kept 4 bases outside the gene matches. The full variable domain, completed using reference TRBV7-2 and TRBJ2-7, is GAGVSQSPSNKVTEKGKDVELRCDPISGHTALYWYRQSLGQGLEFLIYFQGNSAPDKSGLPSDRFSAERTGGSVSTLTIQRTQQEDSAVYLCASSRTSGRSYEQYFGPGTRLTVT.

CDR3 DNA: TGTGCCAGCAGTTCGACAGGGGGAAGAAACGAGCAGTACTTC. It specifies CASSSTGGRNEQYF. The chain carries TRBV7-9 and TRBJ2-7; 9 bases are shared with TRBD1. CDR1 and CDR2 (germline): SEHNR, FQNEAQ (reference sequence). With 6 bases clipped from V and 5 bases from J, the junction kept 8 bases outside the gene matches. The CDR3 runs 14 residues. Supplemented by reference TRBV7-9 and TRBJ2-7, the full variable domain reads DTGVSQNPRHKITKRGQNVTFRCDPISEHNRLYWYRQTLGQGPEFLTYFQNEAQLEKSRLLSDRFSAERPKGSFSTLEIQRTEQGDSAMYLCASSSTGGRNEQYFGPGTRLTVT.

This clonotype was picked up a small number of times. The V gene is TRBV29-1, the J gene TRBJ2-1, with D perhaps being TRBD1 or TRBD2 (6 bases each). The CDR3 runs to 13 residues. CDR1 is SQVTM, CDR2 ANQGSEA, per germline. V was shortened by 8 bases and J by 5 bases, with 16 bases between the two germline ends. The CDR3 is CSKRWGAHNEQFF. The CDR3 coding sequence is TGCAGCAAACGGTGGGGGGCCCACAATGAGCAGTTCTTC.

This sequence joins TRBV3-1 and TRBJ2-7, with D unresolved. The V end was cut by 4 bases, the J end by 5 bases, with 9 bases between. CDR3 length: 12 amino acids. Germline V gene data show CDR1 as LGHDT and CDR2 as YNNKEL (reference sequence). CDR3 sequence reads: CASSPRWNEQYF. The CDR3 nucleotides are TGTGCCAGCAGCCCCAGGTGGAACGAGCAGTACTTC.

The gene calls are TRBV7-4 and TRBJ1-2; D ambiguous. This CDR3 comprises 13 residues. V shed 4 bases and J shed 8 bases, with 14 bases lying between them. Germline V gene sequence: CDR1 SGHVT, CDR2 SQSDAQ. DNA of the CDR3: TGTGCCAGCAGCTCAAACCCGGATGGGGGCTACACCTTC. Protein: CASSSNPDGGYTF.

This clonotype was detected only a few times. The chain couples TRBV12-3 or TRBV12-4 to TRBJ2-5; TRBD1 might be the D (5 bases). This CDR3 spans 13 amino acids. Trimming removed 2 bases from V and 5 bases from J, with 9 bases in between. CDR3 nucleotides: TGTGCCAGCAGTTTAATGGGGCCGGAGACCCAGTACTTC. Its translation: CASSLMGPETQYF.

In this sample, this clonotype turned up a few times. This sequence joins TRBV7-8 and TRBJ1-2; D possibly corresponds to TRBD1 (5 bases). The V end was cut by 4 bases, the J end by 3 bases, with 15 bases between. Germline CDR1 is SGHVS and CDR2 is FQNEAQ. This CDR3 comprises 15 residues. This CDR3 reads CASSSGWQKYYGYTF. DNA of the CDR3: TGTGCCAGCAGCTCAGGGTGGCAGAAATACTATGGCTACACCTTC.

V is TRBV4-1 and J is TRBJ1-5; D not certain. The length of the CDR3 is 14 residues. Trimming pared 1 base from V and 1 base from J, leaving 5 bases between. Germline V gene sequence: CDR1 MGHRA, CDR2 YSYEKL. The CDR3 loop reads CASSQVRSNQPQHF. CDR3 in DNA: TGCGCCAGCAGCCAAGTGAGGAGCAATCAGCCCCAGCATTTT.

The rearrangement links TRBV20-1 to TRBJ2-2, with 12 bases that match TRBD2. The germline V gene has CDR1 DFQATT and CDR2 SNEGSKA (reference sequence). Germline trimming cut 5 bases from V and 3 bases from J; bases unmatched to any gene: 4. This CDR3 has 15 amino acids. DNA of the CDR3: TGCAGTGCTCTAGCGGGAGGGCCGGACACCGGGGAGCTGTTTTTT. Encoded protein: CSALAGGPDTGELFF.

Only a few counts were recorded for this clonotype. The chain combines TRBV7-6 with TRBJ2-1, with 7 bases lining up with TRBD1. J gave up 10 bases and V 5 bases, and 8 bases lay outside the gene matches. The length of the CDR3 is 13 residues. The germline gives CDR1 SGHVS, CDR2 FNYEAQ. CDR3 sequence: CASSITDREEQFF. CDR3 nucleotides: TGTGCCAGCAGCATAACAGACAGGGAAGAGCAGTTCTTC.

The genes are TRBV5-1 and TRBJ2-5; 9 nucleotides agree with TRBD1. J lost 3 bases, V lost 2 bases, and 5 bases had no gene match. CDR1 and CDR2 from the germline V gene are SGHRS and YFSETQ. The CDR3 has 15 residues. The CDR3 DNA reads as TGCGCCAGCAGCTTTGTGGGACAGGGAGAAGAGACCCAGTACTTC. Translated, it gives CASSFVGQGEETQYF.

The chain has TRBV11-3 and TRBJ2-1; D gene uncertain. V dropped 1 base and J dropped 10 bases, with 14 bases sitting between them. The CDR3 has 14 residues. The V gene's germline CDR1 is SGHNT and CDR2 YENEEA. In DNA form, the CDR3 reads TGTGCCAGCAGCTTAGGCGGCCGGCTTCGGGAGCAGTTCTTC. It codes for CASSLGGRLREQFF.

The chain combines TRBV7-2 with TRBJ1-2; D is unresolved. The CDR3 covers 13 residues. With 2 bases removed from V and 2 bases from J, the gap between germline ends came to 6 bases. Germline-derived CDR1 and CDR2 are SGHTA and FQGNSA. CDR3 protein: CASSLSHNYGYTF. The CDR3 nucleotides are TGTGCCAGCAGCTTATCGCACAACTATGGCTACACCTTC.

The chain has TRBV6-6 and TRBJ2-2; either TRBD1 or TRBD2 may fit D (5 bases each). The ends were cut back, 5 bases at V and 4 bases at J, with 14 bases in the middle. Germline V CDR1 and CDR2: MNHNY, SVGAGI (reference sequence). This CDR3 region has 15 residues. The CDR3 DNA reads TGTGCCAGCAGTGGGGGTCTTTATACCACCGGGGAGCTGTTTTTT. It yields the protein CASSGGLYTTGELFF.

The genes are TRBV11-1 and TRBJ2-5; 12 bases fit TRBD2. CDR1 and CDR2 from the germline V gene are SGHAT and FQDESV (reference sequence). V shed 5 bases and J 5 bases; nucleotides not matched to a gene: 9. The CDR3 runs 16 residues. CDR3 in DNA: TGTGCCAGCAGCCCCAGGACTAGCGGGGTGGAGGAGACCCAGTACTTC. Translated: CASSPRTSGVEETQYF.

This chain joins TRBV5-1 and TRBJ1-5; D gene ambiguous. Germline V CDR1 and CDR2: SGHRS, YFSETQ. This CDR3 has 15 residues. With 4 bases removed from V and 2 bases from J, the gap between germline ends came to 13 bases. The chain's CDR3 is CASSPTGLGNQPQHF. The CDR3 DNA sequence: TGCGCCAGCAGCCCAACCGGTTTGGGCAATCAGCCCCAGCATTTT.

This clonotype was detected a few times. This chain uses TRBV7-2 with TRBJ2-1; 7 bases are shared with TRBD2. Germline values: CDR1 SGHTA, CDR2 FQGNSA. The V and J ends lost 5 bases and 6 bases, in that order; junction bases with no gene match: 7. This CDR3 region has 14 residues. CDR3 loop: CASSPRRGVNEQFF. Here the CDR3 DNA reads TGTGCCAGCAGCCCTCGACGGGGGGTCAATGAGCAGTTCTTC.

This clonotype was counted between two and nine times. V is TRBV20-1 and J is TRBJ2-3, with 7 bases fitting TRBD2. Looked up from germline, CDR1 is DFQATT and CDR2 is SNEGSKA (reference sequence). V dropped 2 bases and J dropped 3; count of bases not matched to a gene: 8. The CDR3 spans 15 residues. The CDR3: CSARRPTSPTDTQYF. Here the CDR3 DNA reads TGCAGTGCTAGACGTCCGACTAGCCCGACAGATACGCAGTATTTT.

The V gene is TRBV19, the J gene TRBJ1-4; 11 positions agree with TRBD1. V lost 9 bases to trimming and J lost 1 base; unmatched junction nucleotides: 7. The CDR3 has 16 residues. Germline values: CDR1 LNHDA, CDR2 SQIVND (reference sequence). The DNA of the CDR3 is TGTGCCAGCGCGGACAGGGGGCGTGGAACTAATGAAAAACTGTTTTTT. As protein: CASADRGRGTNEKLFF.

On this clonotype itself: Relative to the germline gene, one junction end is altered; a read error may explain this. This chain connects TRBV7-6 to TRBJ2-5; D is possibly TRBD2 (5 bases). This CDR3 spans 13 amino acids. Germline V gives CDR1 SGHVS, CDR2 FNYEAQ. This chain's CDR3 is CASRSLGGTRGHF. The DNA for the CDR3 is TGTGCCAGCAGGAGTCTGGGCGGAACAAGAGGGCACTTC.

This clonotype occurred once. The chain uses TRBV4-1 and TRBJ2-3; no firm D call. Germline CDR1 is MGHRA and CDR2 is YSYEKL. There are 13 residues in the CDR3. V shed 0 bases and J shed 4 bases, with 5 bases lying between them. The CDR3 coding sequence is TGCGCCAGCAGCCAAGAAGCTCCAGATACGCAGTATTTT. Amino acid sequence: CASSQEAPDTQYF.

The chain carries TRBV27 and TRBJ2-1, with 7 bases identical to TRBD1. After removal of 4 bases from V and 7 bases from J, the junction contained 13 bases not matched to a gene. The CDR3 sequence is 16 residues long. In germline, CDR1 is MNHEY, CDR2 SMNVEV (reference sequence). CDR3 protein: CASSSPSTGAQNEQFF. The CDR3 DNA reads TGTGCCAGCAGTTCACCATCCACAGGGGCCCAGAATGAGCAGTTCTTC.